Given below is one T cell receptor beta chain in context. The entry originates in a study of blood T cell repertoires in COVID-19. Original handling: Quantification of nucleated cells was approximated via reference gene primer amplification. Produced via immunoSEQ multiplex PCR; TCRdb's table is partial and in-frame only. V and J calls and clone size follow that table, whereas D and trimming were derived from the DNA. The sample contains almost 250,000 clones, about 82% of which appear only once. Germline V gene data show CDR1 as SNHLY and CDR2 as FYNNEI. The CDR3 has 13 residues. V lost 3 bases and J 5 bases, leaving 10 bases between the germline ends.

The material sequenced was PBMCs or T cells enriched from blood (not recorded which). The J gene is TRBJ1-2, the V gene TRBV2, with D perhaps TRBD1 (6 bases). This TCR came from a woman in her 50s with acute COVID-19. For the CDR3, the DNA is TGTGCCAGCAGTGACGACAGGAATTATGGCTACACCTTC. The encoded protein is CASSDDRNYGYTF.